The rows below give T cell receptor beta chains drawn from one sample of a study of cytomegalovirus exposure and HLA in healthy donors. The table came from immunoSEQ multiplex PCR; TCRdb's copy has only in-frame clones and leaves some out. This sample carries 70,000 to 95,000 clones, about 79% of them seen once, and the ten largest clones take around 1.5%. The sample taken for sequencing was PBMCs. The receptors were gathered from a man in his forties or fifties in good health and CMV-seronegative. CDR3s include the opening cysteine and the closing phenylalanine or tryptophan. The order of the fields is D gene, CDR3 length, V gene, J gene, clone size, CDR3 protein, CDR3 DNA. D genes are given only for firm matches. Not all rows give a size; the values are once, few, many and, for expanded clones, a class.

d_gene: NA; len: 16; v_gene: TRBV6-1; j_gene: TRBJ1-3; abundance: NA; CDR3aa: CASSEFAGGSGNTIYF; CDR3nt: TGTGCCAGCAGTGAATTTGCTGGAGGATCTGGAAACACCATATATTTT
d_gene: TRBD2; len: 15; v_gene: TRBV4-2; j_gene: TRBJ2-7; abundance: NA; CDR3aa: CASSQGTSGTYEQYF; CDR3nt: TGTGCCAGCAGCCAAGGGACTAGCGGTACCTACGAGCAGTACTTC
d_gene: TRBD1; len: 15; v_gene: TRBV6-5; j_gene: TRBJ1-2; abundance: NA; CDR3aa: CASSYSPQGEYGYTF; CDR3nt: TGTGCCAGCAGTTACTCCCCCCAGGGGGAATATGGCTACACCTTC
d_gene: TRBD2; len: 15; v_gene: TRBV2; j_gene: TRBJ2-3; abundance: NA; CDR3aa: CASSARLAGADTQYF; CDR3nt: TGTGCCAGCAGCGCTCGACTAGCGGGAGCAGATACGCAGTATTTT
d_gene: NA; len: 13; v_gene: TRBV29-1; j_gene: TRBJ2-3; abundance: NA; CDR3aa: CSGAGQNTDTQYF; CDR3nt: TGCAGCGGGGCCGGACAGAACACAGATACGCAGTATTTT
d_gene: NA; len: 14; v_gene: TRBV29-1; j_gene: TRBJ2-3; abundance: NA; CDR3aa: CSAGGGDSTDTQYF; CDR3nt: TGCAGCGCCGGAGGGGGGGATAGCACAGATACGCAGTATTTT
d_gene: TRBD2; len: 16; v_gene: TRBV2; j_gene: TRBJ2-1; abundance: once; CDR3aa: CASSAWTSGSNYEQFF; CDR3nt: TGTGCCAGCAGTGCCTGGACTAGCGGGAGTAACTATGAGCAGTTCTTC
d_gene: NA; len: 18; v_gene: TRBV7-9; j_gene: TRBJ1-2; abundance: NA; CDR3aa: CASSLSASSRGGDYGYTF; CDR3nt: TGTGCCAGCAGCTTAAGTGCTTCATCTAGGGGTGGAGACTATGGCTACACCTTC
d_gene: NA; len: 14; v_gene: TRBV2; j_gene: TRBJ2-2; abundance: few; CDR3aa: CASKERSNTGELFF; CDR3nt: TGTGCCAGCAAGGAGCGATCGAACACCGGGGAGCTGTTTTTT
d_gene: NA; len: 12; v_gene: TRBV5-4; j_gene: TRBJ2-5; abundance: NA; CDR3aa: CASSLSRETQYF; CDR3nt: TGTGCCAGCAGCTTAAGTCGGGAGACCCAGTACTTC
d_gene: TRBD2; len: 14; v_gene: TRBV28; j_gene: TRBJ2-5; abundance: NA; CDR3aa: CASKVAGSEETQYF; CDR3nt: TGTGCCAGCAAGGTAGCGGGTTCGGAGGAGACCCAGTACTTC
d_gene: TRBD2; len: 15; v_gene: TRBV4-1; j_gene: TRBJ2-7; abundance: NA; CDR3aa: CASSQDQGLDGEQYF; CDR3nt: TGCGCCAGCAGCCAAGATCAGGGACTAGATGGGGAGCAGTACTTC
d_gene: TRBD2; len: 14; v_gene: TRBV28; j_gene: TRBJ2-3; abundance: NA; CDR3aa: CATRLAGSTDTQYF; CDR3nt: TGTGCCACTAGACTAGCGGGGAGCACAGATACGCAGTATTTT
d_gene: NA; len: 15; v_gene: TRBV4-1; j_gene: TRBJ2-1; abundance: NA; CDR3aa: CASSQDTARYNEQFF; CDR3nt: TGCGCCAGCAGCCAAGATACAGCCCGCTACAATGAGCAGTTCTTC
d_gene: TRBD2; len: 15; v_gene: TRBV27; j_gene: TRBJ2-5; abundance: NA; CDR3aa: CASSFRTSGRETQYF; CDR3nt: TGTGCCAGCAGTTTCCGGACTAGCGGGAGGGAGACCCAGTACTTC
d_gene: TRBD2; len: 15; v_gene: TRBV29-1; j_gene: TRBJ2-3; abundance: once; CDR3aa: CSVVPRLAGTDTQYF; CDR3nt: TGCAGCGTTGTGCCGAGACTAGCGGGAACAGATACGCAGTATTTT
d_gene: TRBD1; len: 13; v_gene: TRBV28; j_gene: TRBJ1-2; abundance: NA; CDR3aa: CASRKTGGDGYTF; CDR3nt: TGTGCCAGCAGAAAGACAGGGGGCGATGGCTACACCTTC
d_gene: TRBD1; len: 15; v_gene: TRBV9; j_gene: TRBJ2-3; abundance: NA; CDR3aa: CASSAREGTADTQYF; CDR3nt: TGTGCCAGCAGCGCTAGGGAAGGGACAGCAGATACGCAGTATTTT
d_gene: TRBD1; len: 15; v_gene: TRBV9; j_gene: TRBJ2-1; abundance: NA; CDR3aa: CASSTTGGPYNEQFF; CDR3nt: TGTGCCAGCAGTACCACAGGGGGGCCTTACAATGAGCAGTTCTTC
d_gene: TRBD2; len: 16; v_gene: TRBV4-1; j_gene: TRBJ2-1; abundance: NA; CDR3aa: CASSGRLAGGGNEQFF; CDR3nt: TGCGCCAGCAGCGGACGACTAGCGGGGGGGGGCAATGAGCAGTTCTTC
d_gene: NA; len: 12; v_gene: TRBV28; j_gene: TRBJ1-1; abundance: NA; CDR3aa: CASSTRGAQAFF; CDR3nt: TGTGCCAGCAGTACCCGAGGTGCCCAAGCTTTCTTT
d_gene: NA; len: 17; v_gene: TRBV19; j_gene: TRBJ1-1; abundance: NA; CDR3aa: CASSRRVTEALNTEAFF; CDR3nt: TGTGCCAGTAGCCGACGGGTTACCGAAGCCTTGAACACTGAAGCTTTCTTT
d_gene: NA; len: 12; v_gene: TRBV11-2; j_gene: TRBJ2-7; abundance: once; CDR3aa: CASSKKHYEQYF; CDR3nt: TGTGCCAGCAGCAAAAAACACTACGAGCAGTACTTC
d_gene: NA; len: 13; v_gene: TRBV28; j_gene: TRBJ2-5; abundance: NA; CDR3aa: CASTDSFQETQYF; CDR3nt: TGTGCCAGCACAGACAGTTTTCAAGAGACCCAGTACTTC
d_gene: NA; len: 12; v_gene: TRBV19; j_gene: TRBJ2-3; abundance: few; CDR3aa: CASSANSDTQYF; CDR3nt: TGTGCCAGTAGTGCGAATTCAGATACGCAGTATTTT
d_gene: NA; len: 17; v_gene: TRBV4-2; j_gene: TRBJ2-2; abundance: NA; CDR3aa: CASSEGGSGGGTGELFF; CDR3nt: TGTGCCAGCAGCGAGGGGGGGTCGGGCGGGGGTACCGGGGAGCTGTTTTTT
d_gene: NA; len: 12; v_gene: TRBV5-1; j_gene: TRBJ1-1; abundance: NA; CDR3aa: CASRQLNTEAFF; CDR3nt: TGCGCCAGCAGACAGTTGAACACTGAAGCTTTCTTT
d_gene: NA; len: 14; v_gene: TRBV5-1; j_gene: TRBJ2-5; abundance: NA; CDR3aa: CASSLEGTSVEQYF; CDR3nt: TGCGCCAGCAGCTTGGAAGGCACCTCGGTGGAGCAGTACTTC
d_gene: TRBD1; len: 15; v_gene: TRBV15; j_gene: TRBJ2-7; abundance: once; CDR3aa: CATSRPGTASYEQYF; CDR3nt: TGTGCCACCAGCAGACCCGGGACAGCATCCTACGAGCAGTACTTC
d_gene: TRBD1; len: 16; v_gene: TRBV28; j_gene: TRBJ2-2; abundance: NA; CDR3aa: CASSLAPRTGEGELFF; CDR3nt: TGTGCCAGCAGTTTAGCCCCCCGGACAGGGGAAGGGGAGCTGTTTTTT
d_gene: NA; len: 12; v_gene: TRBV15; j_gene: TRBJ1-3; abundance: NA; CDR3aa: CATSRDQNTIYF; CDR3nt: TGTGCCACCAGCAGAGATCAAAACACCATATATTTT
d_gene: NA; len: 13; v_gene: TRBV13; j_gene: TRBJ2-5; abundance: once; CDR3aa: CASSPGVGETQYF; CDR3nt: TGTGCCAGCAGTCCAGGGGTAGGGGAGACCCAGTACTTC
d_gene: NA; len: 13; v_gene: TRBV5-6; j_gene: TRBJ2-1; abundance: NA; CDR3aa: CASSLAVYNEQFF; CDR3nt: TGTGCCAGCAGCTTGGCCGTATACAATGAGCAGTTCTTC
d_gene: NA; len: 20; v_gene: TRBV4-1; j_gene: TRBJ2-3; abundance: NA; CDR3aa: CASSQSGDTAPGQNTDTQYF; CDR3nt: TGCGCCAGCAGCCAGTCGGGGGATACCGCACCGGGACAGAACACAGATACGCAGTATTTT
d_gene: NA; len: 15; v_gene: TRBV7-2; j_gene: TRBJ1-5; abundance: few; CDR3aa: CASSPQGFSNQPQHF; CDR3nt: TGTGCCAGCAGTCCACAGGGTTTTAGCAATCAGCCCCAGCATTTT
d_gene: NA; len: 14; v_gene: TRBV19; j_gene: TRBJ1-1; abundance: NA; CDR3aa: CASSIGQSGTEAFF; CDR3nt: TGTGCCAGTAGTATCGGACAGTCGGGAACTGAAGCTTTCTTT
d_gene: TRBD1; len: 16; v_gene: TRBV9; j_gene: TRBJ2-1; abundance: NA; CDR3aa: CASSHSRTGGNNEQFF; CDR3nt: TGTGCCAGCAGCCACTCCCGGACAGGGGGAAACAATGAGCAGTTCTTC
d_gene: NA; len: 15; v_gene: TRBV6-5; j_gene: TRBJ2-7; abundance: NA; CDR3aa: CASSYSNPGSYEQYF; CDR3nt: TGTGCCAGCAGTTACTCGAATCCGGGATCCTACGAGCAGTACTTC
d_gene: TRBD2; len: 15; v_gene: TRBV15; j_gene: TRBJ2-1; abundance: NA; CDR3aa: CATSSPGLAQNEQFF; CDR3nt: TGTGCCACCAGCAGCCCGGGACTAGCTCAGAATGAGCAGTTCTTC
d_gene: TRBD2; len: 15; v_gene: TRBV7-2; j_gene: TRBJ2-3; abundance: few; CDR3aa: CASSPGLANTDTQYF; CDR3nt: TGTGCCAGCAGCCCGGGACTAGCGAACACAGATACGCAGTATTTT
d_gene: NA; len: 13; v_gene: TRBV7-2; j_gene: TRBJ1-2; abundance: NA; CDR3aa: CASSAGQNYGYTF; CDR3nt: TGTGCCAGCAGCGCCGGACAGAACTATGGCTACACCTTC
d_gene: TRBD1; len: 15; v_gene: TRBV27; j_gene: TRBJ2-5; abundance: NA; CDR3aa: CASSFRTGQGETQYF; CDR3nt: TGTGCCAGCAGTTTCAGGACAGGGCAGGGAGAGACCCAGTACTTC
d_gene: TRBD1; len: 15; v_gene: TRBV2; j_gene: TRBJ1-2; abundance: few; CDR3aa: CASSELRTGPYGYTF; CDR3nt: TGTGCCAGCAGTGAATTAAGGACAGGGCCCTATGGCTACACCTTC
d_gene: TRBD1; len: 14; v_gene: TRBV9; j_gene: TRBJ1-6; abundance: few; CDR3aa: CASSVETGVSPLHF; CDR3nt: TGTGCCAGCAGCGTAGAGACAGGGGTTTCACCCCTCCACTTT
d_gene: TRBD1; len: 14; v_gene: TRBV5-4; j_gene: TRBJ2-3; abundance: NA; CDR3aa: CASSLRTGSDTQYF; CDR3nt: TGTGCCAGCAGCCTTCGGACAGGGTCAGATACGCAGTATTTT
d_gene: TRBD1; len: 15; v_gene: TRBV2; j_gene: TRBJ2-3; abundance: NA; CDR3aa: CASRGQGLSADTQYF; CDR3nt: TGTGCCAGCAGGGGACAGGGTCTATCCGCAGATACGCAGTATTTT
d_gene: NA; len: 15; v_gene: TRBV11-2; j_gene: TRBJ2-1; abundance: NA; CDR3aa: CASSPRGGPYNEQFF; CDR3nt: TGTGCCAGCAGCCCCCGCGGGGGCCCTTACAATGAGCAGTTCTTC
d_gene: NA; len: 13; v_gene: TRBV18; j_gene: TRBJ1-1; abundance: NA; CDR3aa: CASSQGDNTEAFF; CDR3nt: TGTGCCAGCTCACAGGGGGATAACACTGAAGCTTTCTTT